This T cell receptor (beta chain) was found in a study of OX40 agonist ivuxolimab in advanced cancers. Here immunoSEQ multiplex PCR was the method, and the copy in TCRdb shows in-frame clones only, minus some. The table lists around 67,000 clones, roughly 80% of them singletons. Many counts were recorded for this clone. The sample was CD4+ or CD8+ T cells sorted from blood, taken in a trial of the OX40 agonist ivuxolimab. This clonotype was obtained from an adult with an advanced solid tumor such as melanoma, head and neck, liver or kidney cancer.

CDR3 coding DNA: TGTGCCAGTGTTCAGGGGACAGGGGGCAATCAGCCCCAGCATTTT. It specifies CASVQGTGGNQPQHF. This chain connects TRBV19 to TRBJ1-5; 10 nucleotides agree with TRBD1. This CDR3 spans 15 amino acids. Trimming took 8 bases from V and 2 from J; bases not matched to a gene: 6. CDR1 LNHDA and CDR2 SQIVND come from the germline V gene (reference sequence). The full variable domain, in which reference TRBV19 and TRBJ1-5 provide the parts outside the CDR3, is DGGITQSPKYLFRKEGQNVTLSCEQNLNHDAMYWYRQDPGQGLRLIYYSQIVNDFQKGDIAEGYSVSREKKESFPLTVTSAQKNPTAFYLCASVQGTGGNQPQHFGDGTRLSIL.